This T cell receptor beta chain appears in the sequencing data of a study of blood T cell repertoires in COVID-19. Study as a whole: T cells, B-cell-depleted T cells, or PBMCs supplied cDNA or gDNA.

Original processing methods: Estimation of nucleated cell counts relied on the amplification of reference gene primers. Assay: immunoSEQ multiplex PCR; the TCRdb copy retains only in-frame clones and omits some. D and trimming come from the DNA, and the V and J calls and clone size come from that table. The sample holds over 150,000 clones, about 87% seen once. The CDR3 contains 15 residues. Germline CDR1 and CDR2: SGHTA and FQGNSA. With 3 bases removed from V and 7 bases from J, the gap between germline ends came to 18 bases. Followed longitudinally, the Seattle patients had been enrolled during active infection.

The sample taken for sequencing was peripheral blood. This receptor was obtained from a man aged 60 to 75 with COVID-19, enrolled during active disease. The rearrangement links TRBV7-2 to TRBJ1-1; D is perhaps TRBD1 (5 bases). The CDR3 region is CASSLAGTFRGEAFF. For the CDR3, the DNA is TGTGCCAGCAGCTTGGCCGGGACTTTTCGGGGTGAAGCTTTCTTT. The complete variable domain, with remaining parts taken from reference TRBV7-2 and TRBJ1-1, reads GAGVSQSPSNKVTEKGKDVELRCDPISGHTALYWYRQSLGQGLEFLIYFQGNSAPDKSGLPSDRFSAERTGGSVSTLTIQRTQQEDSAVYLCASSLAGTFRGEAFFGQGTRLTVV.